A selection of T cell receptor beta chains follows, all from one sample in a study of blood T cell repertoires in COVID-19. Sequencing used immunoSEQ multiplex PCR; TCRdb keeps in-frame clones, though not all of them. The sample lists about 290,000 clones; more than 85% were seen once. Sequences were obtained from peripheral blood. Receptors were obtained from a man in his forties or fifties with acute or convalescent COVID-19. Each CDR3 is given with its conserved first and last residue. Each record gives: D gene, clone size, J gene, V gene, CDR3 protein, CDR3 DNA. D genes are given only for firm matches. Not all rows give a size; the values are once, few, many and, for expanded clones, a class.

.	.	TRBJ1-1	TRBV7-8	CASSLTGTGNTEAFF	TGTGCCAGCAGCTTGACCGGGACTGGGAACACTGAAGCTTTCTTT
TRBD1	.	TRBJ1-4	TRBV7-8	CASSSRDRGREKLFF	TGTGCCAGCAGCTCCCGGGACAGGGGGCGAGAAAAACTGTTTTTT
TRBD1	.	TRBJ2-2	TRBV3-1/TRBV3-2	CASRRTGGGELFF	TGTGCCAGCAGGCGGACAGGGGGCGGGGAGCTGTTTTTT
.	.	TRBJ1-6	TRBV27	CASSLYRPGIDGSPLHF	TGTGCCAGCAGTTTATACCGCCCCGGGATTGACGGCTCACCCCTCCACTTT
.	.	TRBJ1-3	TRBV28	CASSQTGSGNTIYF	TGTGCCAGCAGTCAAACGGGGTCTGGAAACACCATATATTTT
TRBD1	.	TRBJ1-1	TRBV5-1	CASSWGTGSTEAFF	TGCGCCAGCAGCTGGGGGACAGGGAGCACTGAAGCTTTCTTT
.	.	TRBJ1-1	TRBV29-1	CSVAAGSNTEAFF	TGCAGCGTCGCCGCTGGCTCCAACACTGAAGCTTTCTTT
TRBD1	.	TRBJ2-3	TRBV7-9	CASSFGDRPADTQYF	TGTGCCAGCAGCTTTGGGGACAGGCCGGCAGATACGCAGTATTTT
TRBD2	.	TRBJ2-7	TRBV7-8	CASSLAPLAGAPYEQYF	TGTGCCAGCAGCTTAGCCCCGCTAGCGGGGGCTCCCTACGAGCAGTACTTC
TRBD1	.	TRBJ2-7	TRBV19	CASSIGTAVAYEQYF	TGTGCCAGTAGTATCGGGACAGCCGTGGCGTACGAGCAGTACTTC
.	.	TRBJ2-2	TRBV3-1/TRBV3-2	CASSQGTPTSITGELFF	TGTGCCAGCAGCCAGGGGACTCCGACTAGTATCACCGGGGAGCTGTTTTTT
.	.	TRBJ1-3	TRBV19	CASSNERVSGNTIYF	TGTGCCAGTAGTAATGAGCGGGTCTCTGGAAACACCATATATTTT
.	.	TRBJ2-3	TRBV10-3	CATLSASTDTQYF	TGTGCCACCCTTAGCGCAAGCACAGATACGCAGTATTTT
TRBD1	.	TRBJ1-5	TRBV7-9	CASRVTGEGQPQHF	TGTGCCAGCAGGGTGACAGGGGAAGGACAGCCCCAGCATTTT
.	.	TRBJ1-5	TRBV7-2	CASSLAPGLKPQHF	TGTGCCAGCAGCTTGGCCCCGGGGTTGAAGCCCCAGCATTTT
.	.	TRBJ2-2	TRBV7-6	CASSPARGTGELFF	TGTGCCAGCAGCCCGGCCAGGGGCACCGGGGAGCTGTTTTTT
.	.	TRBJ2-7	TRBV5-1	CASSLGGGRGGYEQYF	TGCGCCAGCAGCTTGGGTGGAGGAAGGGGGGGATACGAGCAGTACTTC
.	.	TRBJ2-3	TRBV10-3	CAISGSTDTQYF	TGTGCCATCAGCGGGAGCACAGATACGCAGTATTTT
TRBD1	.	TRBJ2-2	TRBV5-1	CASSLTDRVGGELFF	TGCGCCAGCAGCTTGACCGACAGGGTAGGCGGGGAGCTGTTTTTT
TRBD1	once	TRBJ1-2	TRBV27	CASSLRYRTGNDYGYTF	TGTGCCAGCAGTTTAAGGTACCGGACAGGGAACGACTATGGCTACACCTTC
TRBD1	once	TRBJ1-4	TRBV24-1	CATSDPGQGDEKLFF	TGTGCCACCAGTGATCCTGGACAGGGGGATGAAAAACTGTTTTTT
.	.	TRBJ1-6	TRBV4-1	CASSQGPGSSYNSPLHF	TGCGCCAGCAGCCAAGGACCGGGGAGCTCCTATAATTCACCCCTCCACTTT
.	.	TRBJ1-5	TRBV6-1	CASSEAGVINQPQHF	TGTGCCAGCAGTGAAGCAGGGGTCATCAATCAGCCCCAGCATTTT
TRBD2	.	TRBJ2-1	TRBV9	CASSVNSGVYNEQFF	TGTGCCAGCAGCGTGAACAGCGGGGTTTACAATGAGCAGTTCTTC
TRBD1	few	TRBJ2-2	TRBV5-1	CASSLRDRGTGELFF	TGCGCCAGCAGCTTACGGGACAGGGGGACCGGGGAGCTGTTTTTT
.	.	TRBJ1-2	TRBV5-1	CASSSGQGANYGYTF	TGCGCCAGCAGCTCTGGGCAGGGTGCTAACTATGGCTACACCTTC
TRBD1	.	TRBJ1-2	TRBV3-1/TRBV3-2	CASSPKQGSGGYGYTF	TGTGCCAGCAGTCCTAAACAGGGGAGCGGGGGCTATGGCTACACCTTC
.	.	TRBJ2-3	TRBV5-1	CASSFGLSSTDTQYF	TGCGCCAGCAGCTTTGGCCTGTCTAGCACAGATACGCAGTATTTT
.	.	TRBJ1-2	TRBV12-3/TRBV12-4	CASSGHADYGYTF	TGTGCCAGCAGCGGACACGCGGACTATGGCTACACCTTC
.	.	TRBJ1-2	TRBV20-1	CSAVLDRGYTF	TGCAGTGCTGTCCTAGATCGGGGCTACACCTTC
TRBD1	.	TRBJ1-2	TRBV3-1/TRBV3-2	CASSHLGTANYGYTF	TGTGCCAGCAGCCACCTAGGGACAGCTAACTATGGCTACACCTTC
.	.	TRBJ1-2	TRBV2	CASSEQGPNYGYTF	TGTGCCAGCAGTGAACAGGGCCCTAACTATGGCTACACCTTC
.	.	TRBJ2-1	TRBV6-6	CASKLQPYNEQFF	TGTGCCAGCAAACTACAACCCTACAATGAGCAGTTCTTC